This TCR beta chain was found in a study of shared clonotypes between healthy human individuals. Measured with immunoSEQ multiplex PCR; TCRdb has only the in-frame clones, and not every one. Of about 1.5 million clones in the sample, roughly 96% were seen once. The sample holds one count of this clone. This CDR3 is 17 amino acids long. Trimming at V came to 2 bases and at J to 5 bases, leaving 6 bases not matched to a gene. Germline V lookup: CDR1 MGHRA, CDR2 YSYEKL. V is TRBV4-1 and J is TRBJ2-1; 13 nucleotides agree with TRBD2. Sequenced: naive CD4+ T cells sorted from blood. The subset was: CD45RA+ positively selected. This clonotype originated in a man aged 25 to 40 in good health. The CDR3 is CASSQPLGTSGDNEQFF. Here the CDR3 DNA reads TGCGCCAGCAGCCAACCACTCGGGACTAGCGGGGACAATGAGCAGTTCTTC.